This T cell receptor (beta chain) was sequenced during a study of blood T cell repertoires in COVID-19. Study-level background: Acute and convalescent COVID-19 samples came from the United States, Italy and Spain. From T cells, B-cell-depleted T cells, or PBMCs came the material, which was cDNA or gDNA.

Methods used by the authors: Reference gene primer amplification gave nucleated cell count estimates. TCRdb's copy holds only in-frame clones and misses some; the assay was immunoSEQ multiplex PCR. The V and J calls and clone size were taken over from that table, and D and trimming were inferred from the DNA. The sample consists of about 170,000 clones, about 85% of them appearing once. This CDR3 is built from 15 residues. Germline CDR1 SGHTS, CDR2 YDEGEE. The V segment lost 4 bases and the J segment 6 bases; nucleotides outside the gene matches: 12. This chain connects TRBV5-8 to TRBJ1-1; 7 bases line up with TRBD1. Material: peripheral blood. This sequence originates from a woman aged 70-85 years with COVID-19, enrolled during active disease. In nucleotides, the CDR3 is TGTGCCAGCAGCGCCAGTGACAGGGTCTCCCCTGAAGCTTTCTTT. Translating it yields CASSASDRVSPEAFF.